This TCR beta chain was sequenced during a study of post-analysis software for immune sequencing data. Study summary: The disease courses covered relapsing-remitting, secondary progressive and progressive-relapsing multiple sclerosis. Study observations and caveats: With TRBV5-6, TRBV5-1 and TRBV20-1 included, about five TRBV segments were more frequent in patients than in controls. Controls had significantly higher normalized Chao1 diversity than multiple sclerosis patients.

Unique molecular identifiers were present in the TCR beta cDNA libraries. cDNA molecules numbering 400,000 to 550,000 came from approximately 1 to 10 million T cells. A single record per CDR3 protein comes from TCRdb applying MiXCR to the PCR reads. The data show around 710,000 distinct CDR3 sequences, with 35% to 55% seen just once and just under 5% held by the top ten. The CDR3 spans 16 residues. Trimming at V came to 3 bases and at J to 0 bases, leaving 5 bases not matched to a gene. Worth noting for this clonotype: Its antigen is unidentified.

The chain carries TRBV12-3 or TRBV12-4 and TRBJ2-4; the match to TRBD1 covers 7 bases. The source of this sequence is a girl aged 10 to 17 with multiple sclerosis. The sequenced sample consisted of blood. The CDR3 coding sequence is TGTGCCAGCAGTTTGGACAGGAGACTAGCCAAAAACATTCAGTACTTC. This gives the protein CASSLDRRLAKNIQYF.